This entry lists 32 T cell receptor beta chains sequenced from one sample in a study of cytomegalovirus exposure and HLA in healthy donors. The PCR employed 60 Vbeta primers together with 13 Jbeta primers. Measured with immunoSEQ multiplex PCR; TCRdb has only the in-frame clones, and not every one. The data contain over 150,000 clones, 85% of them singletons. The sample taken for sequencing was PBMCs. These receptor sequences come from a man aged 25 to 45 in good health and CMV-seropositive.

The CDR3 DNA reads TGTGCCAGCAGCTTGTCGGGAGGGTTCCCTTCGGATGAGCAGTTCTTC. This codes for CASSLSGGFPSDEQFF. The chain uses TRBV5-4 and TRBJ2-1; TRBD2 matches 8 bases. Germline V gene lookup returns CDR1 SGHNT and CDR2 YYREEE (reference sequence). There are 16 residues in the CDR3. Trimming at V came to 1 base and at J to 8 bases, leaving 11 bases not matched to a gene.

The chain links TRBV27 to TRBJ1-6; D unclear. Deletions cut 3 bases from V and 9 bases from J, with 12 bases between. The CDR3 is 14 amino acids. Germline V gene sequence: CDR1 MNHEY, CDR2 SMNVEV (reference sequence). CDR3 residues: CASSFQAQSSPLHF. The CDR3, as DNA: TGTGCCAGCAGTTTCCAGGCCCAAAGTTCACCCCTCCACTTT.

This chain uses TRBV6-4 with TRBJ2-7, with D possibly matching TRBD1 (6 bases). CDR1 is MRHNA, CDR2 SNTAGT, per germline. The length of the CDR3 is 15 residues. V was trimmed by 4 bases and J by 3 bases, leaving 16 bases between them. This CDR3 reads CASSGAETGDYEQYF. In DNA, the CDR3 is TGTGCCAGCAGTGGGGCGGAGACAGGAGACTACGAGCAGTACTTC.

V gene TRBV11-2 combines with J gene TRBJ1-5; D may be TRBD1 (5 bases). V shed 1 base and J shed 5 bases, with 9 bases lying between them. This CDR3 comprises 14 residues. Per the germline V gene, CDR1 is SGHAT and CDR2 is FQNNGV. The CDR3 reads CASSLGGGDQPQHF. The CDR3 coding sequence is TGTGCCAGCAGCTTAGGTGGAGGGGATCAGCCCCAGCATTTT.

This clone occurred a few times. The J gene is TRBJ1-5, the V gene TRBV7-9, with unresolved D. The V gene's germline CDR1 is SEHNR and CDR2 FQNEAQ (reference sequence). The CDR3 covers 13 residues. Trimming left V 5 bases short and J 2 bases short, with 7 bases between. CDR3 sequence: CASSLYGNQPQHF. The CDR3 bases are TGTGCCAGCAGCCTTTATGGCAATCAGCCCCAGCATTTT.

The V call is TRBV10-1, the J call TRBJ2-1, with TRBD2 matching over 7 bases. V was clipped by 3 bases and J by 1 base; unmatched bases: 3. The CDR3 extends over 15 amino acids. The germline CDR1 and CDR2 sequences are WNHNN and SYGVQD (reference sequence). The CDR3 sequence is CASSEERGSYNEQFF. In nucleotides, the CDR3 is TGCGCCAGCAGTGAAGAGCGGGGATCCTACAATGAGCAGTTCTTC.

The rearrangement links TRBV11-2 to TRBJ2-5; 7 bases line up with TRBD2. Germline values: CDR1 SGHAT, CDR2 FQNNGV. This CDR3 has 15 residues. J was trimmed by 3 bases and V by 1 base; bases with no gene match: 5. The CDR3 protein is CASSLGVTSEETQYF. The CDR3 DNA follows: TGTGCCAGCAGCTTAGGGGTCACTAGCGAAGAGACCCAGTACTTC.

The chain recombines TRBV5-1 with TRBJ2-7; 11 bases are shared with TRBD2. CDR3 length equals 15 residues. CDR1 is SGHRS and CDR2 is YFSETQ in the germline V gene. V lost 4 bases and J lost 2; bases outside the gene matches: 5. CDR3 bases: TGCGCCAGCAGCCCTAGCGGGAGGACCCCCTACGAGCAGTACTTC. As protein: CASSPSGRTPYEQYF.

The chain is built from TRBV6-5 and TRBJ2-3; TRBD2 might be the D (6 bases). Trimming cost V 8 bases and J 2 bases, with 11 bases left between them. Per germline, CDR1 MNHEY and CDR2 SVGAGI. This CDR3 region has 13 residues. The CDR3 DNA reads as TGTGCCAGCCGGCGCGGGGCCACAGATACGCAGTATTTT. Translated: CASRRGATDTQYF.

The rearrangement joins TRBV27 to TRBJ2-2, with D possibly matching TRBD2 (5 bases). Deletions cut 3 bases from V and 6 bases from J, with 11 bases between. The germline V gene encodes CDR1 MNHEY and CDR2 SMNVEV (reference sequence). The CDR3 sequence is 14 residues long. Written as DNA, the CDR3 is TGTGCCAGCAGTTTCGTAGGAGGTCCCGGGGAGCTGTTTTTT. It codes for CASSFVGGPGELFF.

The chain links TRBV9 to TRBJ1-3; 8 bases are a match to TRBD1. Germline V gene sequence: CDR1 SGDLS, CDR2 YYNGEE. With V trimmed by 2 bases and J by 0 bases, 7 bases remained unmatched. The CDR3 extends over 17 amino acids. The CDR3 here is CASSVGTGYPSGNTIYF. In DNA form, the CDR3 reads TGTGCCAGCAGCGTCGGGACAGGATACCCCTCTGGAAACACCATATATTTT.

This clone has just one count. V gene TRBV27 combines with J gene TRBJ2-7; 8 positions agree with TRBD2. CDR1 and CDR2 (germline): MNHEY, SMNVEV (reference sequence). The CDR3 is 14 amino acids. J gave up 3 bases and V 4 bases, and 5 bases lay outside the gene matches. CDR3 DNA sequence: TGTGCCAGCAGTTCAGGACTAGCTCACTACGAGCAGTACTTC. This codes for CASSSGLAHYEQYF.

The chain has TRBV6-6 and TRBJ1-1; D is undetermined. The CDR3 runs 14 residues. Germline V gives CDR1 MNHNY, CDR2 SVGAGI (reference sequence). V lost 2 bases, J lost 3 bases, and 10 bases lay in between. CDR3 in amino acids: CASSYPPIYTEAFF. In DNA form, the CDR3 reads TGTGCCAGCAGTTACCCCCCCATTTACACTGAAGCTTTCTTT.

This clone has just one count. This chain joins TRBV7-3 and TRBJ2-4, with D unclear. In germline, CDR1 is SGHTA, CDR2 FQGTGA. V dropped 2 bases and J dropped 0 bases, with 14 bases sitting between them. CDR3 length: 17 residues. This CDR3 is CASSLVPGSIAKNIQYF. In nucleotides, the CDR3 is TGTGCCAGCAGCTTAGTTCCGGGTTCCATAGCCAAAAACATTCAGTACTTC.

The rearrangement links TRBV5-1 to TRBJ1-2; 11 bases align to TRBD1. Germline assignment: CDR1 SGHRS and CDR2 YFSETQ. The CDR3 totals 16 residues. V dropped 3 bases and J dropped 3; count of bases not matched to a gene: 7. The chain's CDR3 is CASSSRGTGGDYGYTF. The CDR3 DNA reads as TGCGCCAGCAGCTCAAGGGGGACAGGGGGAGACTATGGCTACACCTTC.

The CDR3: CASSSPRGGDGYTF. CDR3 DNA sequence: TGTGCCAGCAGTTCCCCTCGAGGGGGCGATGGCTACACCTTC. The chain combines TRBV27 with TRBJ1-2; TRBD1 aligns across 7 bases. CDR1 is MNHEY, CDR2 SMNVEV, per germline (reference sequence). V lost 4 bases, J lost 6 bases, and 8 bases stayed unmatched. The CDR3 totals 14 residues.

The V call is TRBV4-1, the J call TRBJ2-7; D is undetermined. Germline V gene data show CDR1 as MGHRA and CDR2 as YSYEKL. This CDR3 has 15 amino acids. Trimming left V 3 bases short and J 5 bases short, with 17 bases between. CDR3 sequence (DNA): TGCGCCAGCAGCCAGGTGACTTTCCCTTCCCACGAGCAGTACTTC. As protein: CASSQVTFPSHEQYF.

The chain recombines TRBV11-2 with TRBJ2-1, with 7 nucleotides matching TRBD1. V lost 3 bases, J lost 8 bases, and 4 bases stayed unmatched. CDR3 length equals 13 residues. Germline V lookup: CDR1 SGHAT, CDR2 FQNNGV. The chain's CDR3 is CASSLNRGDEQFF. CDR3 sequence (DNA): TGTGCCAGCAGCTTGAACAGGGGCGATGAGCAGTTCTTC.

The chain joins TRBV6-6 to TRBJ2-5; D is uncertain. Germline CDR1 and CDR2: MNHNY and SVGAGI (reference sequence). The V and J ends lost 2 bases and 5 bases respectively, with 6 bases between them. The CDR3 length is 12 residues. The CDR3 DNA is TGTGCCAGCAGTTACGCGGAGGAGACCCAGTACTTC. It encodes CASSYAEETQYF.

The chain uses TRBV7-9 and TRBJ1-1; D unresolved. Germline V gene data show CDR1 as SEHNR and CDR2 as FQNEAQ (reference sequence). V was pared by 1 base and J by 0 bases, with 6 bases between. The CDR3 is 14 residues long. CDR3 residues: CASSLGPLNTEAFF. CDR3 nucleotides: TGTGCCAGCAGCTTAGGGCCCCTGAACACTGAAGCTTTCTTT.

The rearrangement joins TRBV5-5 to TRBJ1-1; maybe TRBD1 (5 bases). Trimming took off 1 base at V and 4 bases at J, with 8 bases between the two ends. The CDR3 totals 13 residues. Germline CDR1 SGHKS, CDR2 YYEKEE (reference sequence). CDR3 in DNA: TGTGCCAGCAGCTTGTGGGGCACCACTGAAGCTTTCTTT. It translates to CASSLWGTTEAFF.

The chain employs TRBV4-1 and TRBJ1-5; 7 positions match TRBD1. The germline gives CDR1 MGHRA, CDR2 YSYEKL. This CDR3 is built from 14 residues. V dropped 2 bases and J dropped 9; count of bases not matched to a gene: 7. The CDR3 DNA follows: TGCGCCAGCAGCCAAAGAGTACAGGGGCGGCCCCAGCATTTT. Residues: CASSQRVQGRPQHF.

The rearrangement links TRBV4-2 to TRBJ2-3; possibly TRBD1 for D (6 bases). The CDR3 is 15 amino acids. CDR1 and CDR2 from the germline V gene are LGHNA and YNFKEQ. The V end was cut by 4 bases, the J end by 6 bases, with 17 bases between. CDR3 nucleotide sequence: TGTGCCAGCAGCCCCTCGGAACAGGGCGGCGATACGCAGTATTTT. Translation gives CASSPSEQGGDTQYF.

The chain couples TRBV5-6 to TRBJ2-5; weak D call: TRBD2 (5 bases). With 4 bases removed from V and 5 bases from J, the gap between germline ends came to 18 bases. Germline V lookup: CDR1 SGHDT, CDR2 YYEEEE. The CDR3 is 15 residues long. The chain's CDR3 is CASSVGSSGGETQYF. The CDR3 nucleotides read TGTGCCAGCAGCGTTGGAAGTTCTGGCGGGGAGACCCAGTACTTC.

This chain connects TRBV9 to TRBJ1-2; TRBD1 matches at 9 bases. The V segment lost 3 bases and the J segment 6 bases; nucleotides outside the gene matches: 6. Germline V gives CDR1 SGDLS, CDR2 YYNGEE. This CDR3 spans 14 amino acids. The CDR3 DNA is TGTGCCAGCAGCGGTAGGCGACAGGGGGATGGCTACACCTTC. Amino acid sequence: CASSGRRQGDGYTF.

This chain links TRBV5-1 with TRBJ2-5, with 9 nucleotides matching TRBD1. This CDR3 region has 15 residues. Trimming took 6 bases from V and 4 from J; bases not matched to a gene: 10. Germline assignment: CDR1 SGHRS and CDR2 YFSETQ. The CDR3 DNA sequence: TGCGCCAGCAACTCTCACGGACAGGGGCCAGAGACCCAGTACTTC. This translates into CASNSHGQGPETQYF. Using reference TRBV5-1 and TRBJ2-5 for the parts outside the CDR3, the full variable domain is KAGVTQTPRYLIKTRGQQVTLSCSPISGHRSVSWYQQTPGQGLQFLFEYFSETQRNKGNFPGRFSGRQFSNSRSEMNVSTLELGDSALYLCASNSHGQGPETQYFGPGTRLLVL.

The CDR3 loop is CASSSGGEGYTF. In DNA, the CDR3 is TGTGCCAGCAGCTCGGGGGGAGAGGGCTACACCTTC. The rearrangement links TRBV7-3 to TRBJ1-2; D is possibly TRBD1 (5 bases). The CDR3 extends over 12 amino acids. The germline V gene has CDR1 SGHTA and CDR2 FQGTGA. The V end lost 4 bases, the J end lost 8 bases, and 11 bases lay between the germline ends.

The chain recombines TRBV29-1 with TRBJ1-1; weak D call: TRBD1 (6 bases). This CDR3 contains 12 residues. The V end was cut by 7 bases, the J end by 1 base, with 10 bases between. Germline assignment: CDR1 SQVTM and CDR2 ANQGSEA. CDR3 nucleotides: TGCAGCGCCTCGGACAGGAACACTGAAGCTTTCTTT. Protein product: CSASDRNTEAFF.

This clone was recorded only once. The chain couples TRBV2 to TRBJ1-5, with D tentatively TRBD1 (6 bases). Trimming took 3 bases from V and 5 from J, leaving 14 bases between them. Germline CDR1 SNHLY, CDR2 FYNNEI. The length of the CDR3 is 15 residues. CDR3 bases: TGTGCCAGCAGTGAGCAGGACAGAACCTATCAGCCCCAGCATTTT. It encodes CASSEQDRTYQPQHF.

V is TRBV19 and J is TRBJ2-5; 7 bases are a match to TRBD1. Losses at the gene ends were 5 bases for V and 5 bases for J; bases not matched to a gene: 8. Germline CDR1 reads LNHDA; CDR2 reads SQIVND (reference sequence). This CDR3 contains 14 residues. The CDR3 region is CASSLRTGQETQYF. The CDR3 DNA reads TGTGCCAGTAGTCTCAGGACAGGACAGGAGACCCAGTACTTC.

The chain links TRBV2 to TRBJ1-1; D is uncertain. The CDR3 extends over 11 amino acids. V was cut by 8 bases and J by 4 bases, with 8 bases left in between. From germline, CDR1 is SNHLY and CDR2 FYNNEI. CDR3 sequence (DNA): TGTGCCAGCGCGGAGGGCACTGAAGCTTTCTTT. Its translation is CASAEGTEAFF.

The chain carries TRBV7-3 and TRBJ1-3; the match to TRBD1 covers 7 bases. The CDR3 sequence is 13 residues long. The germline CDR1 and CDR2 sequences are SGHTA and FQGTGA. After removal of 6 bases from V and 2 bases from J, the junction contained 1 base not matched to a gene. The CDR3 here is CASSDRAGNTIYF. The CDR3 region has the DNA TGTGCCAGCAGTGACAGGGCTGGAAACACCATATATTTT.